These 22 T cell receptor beta chains were all obtained from the same sample, sequenced in a study of T-cell reconstitution after alpha-beta-depleted transplantation in children. Library preparation (for TCRbeta) was performed with unique molecular identifiers. Each CDR3 protein gets one entry after TCRdb re-called the PCR reads with MiXCR. The sample carries around 380,000 distinct CDR3 sequences, 9.5% to 13% recorded once. The sequences come from PBMCs from the stem cell graft donor, collected from the stem cell graft. All receptors come from a human donor who donated a stem cell graft to a child with acute myeloid leukemia.

This clonotype has a handful of counts. This chain's CDR3 is CASSGGQGGNSPLHF. The DNA for the CDR3 is TGTGCCAGCAGTGGGGGACAGGGGGGTAATTCACCCCTCCACTTT. The genes are TRBV6-1 and TRBJ1-6; 11 nucleotides line up with TRBD1. Germline-derived CDR1 and CDR2 are MNHNS and SASEGT. The CDR3 consists of 15 residues. Germline trimming cut 4 bases from V and 6 bases from J; bases unmatched to any gene: 2.

This clonotype was seen at least ten times. V is TRBV10-3 and J is TRBJ2-2; no reliable D call. V lost 3 bases and J 6 bases, leaving 5 bases between the germline ends. This CDR3 has 12 residues. Per the germline V gene, CDR1 is ENHRY and CDR2 is SYGVKD. The CDR3 loop reads CAISDWSGELFF. DNA for the CDR3: TGTGCCATCAGTGACTGGTCCGGGGAGCTGTTTTTT.

This clonotype was found a few times. The genes are TRBV5-1 and TRBJ1-1; D uncertain. V was clipped by 0 bases and J by 3 bases, with 12 bases between them. Germline lookup yields CDR1 SGHRS and CDR2 YFSETQ. The CDR3 sequence is 15 residues long. CDR3 in DNA: TGCGCCAGCAGCTTGGTATCTAGGGTGGACACTGAAGCTTTCTTT. Residues: CASSLVSRVDTEAFF.

This clonotype occurred a few times. This CDR3 reads CAARDNSYSGANVLTF. The CDR3 coding sequence is TGTGCCGCCAGGGACAACTCATACTCTGGGGCCAACGTCCTGACTTTC. The rearrangement uses TRBV6-1 and TRBJ2-6; D perhaps matches TRBD1 (6 bases). CDR3 size: 16 residues. Looked up from germline, CDR1 is MNHNS and CDR2 is SASEGT. Between the trimmed V and J ends, which lost 11 bases and 0 bases, there was a span of 17 bases.

This clonotype was seen more than once but under ten times. The genes are TRBV12-3 or TRBV12-4 and TRBJ2-1, with D unclear. The V and J ends lost 5 bases and 7 bases respectively, with 6 bases between them. The CDR3 runs to 11 residues. CDR3 sequence (DNA): TGTGCCAGCAGTAGTACGAATGAGCAGTTCTTC. This gives the protein CASSSTNEQFF.

This clonotype was recorded a few times. This rearrangement joins TRBV7-2 to TRBJ2-1; 13 nucleotides line up with TRBD2. The germline V gene has CDR1 SGHTA and CDR2 FQGNSA. This CDR3 is built from 15 residues. With V trimmed by 4 bases and J by 14 bases, 11 bases remained unmatched. The CDR3 protein is CASSSRTSGRWEEFF. The CDR3, as DNA: TGTGCCAGCAGCTCTCGGACTAGCGGGAGATGGGAAGAGTTCTTC.

This clonotype appeared a few times. This chain joins TRBV25-1 and TRBJ1-2; no firm D call. The germline V gene encodes CDR1 MGHDK and CDR2 SYGVNS. The CDR3 extends over 13 amino acids. Trimming left V 1 base short and J 8 bases short, with 11 bases between. The CDR3, as DNA: TGTGCCAGCAGTGAATCGGCGGAAGGGGGCTACACCTTC. It codes for CASSESAEGGYTF.

The CDR3 sequence is CASRSANTEAFF. CDR3 nucleotides: TGTGCCAGCAGATCGGCGAACACTGAAGCTTTCTTT. The rearrangement links TRBV7-9 to TRBJ1-1; D call uncertain. Germline CDR1 is SEHNR and CDR2 is FQNEAQ (reference sequence). The V and J ends lost 6 bases and 1 base respectively, with 6 bases between them. The CDR3 sequence is 12 residues long.

J is TRBJ1-2 and V is TRBV20-1; weak D call: TRBD1 (5 bases). This CDR3 has 15 residues. Germline loops: CDR1 DFQATT, CDR2 SNEGSKA (reference sequence). The V gene lost 0 bases and the J gene lost 2 bases, with 13 bases spanning the gap. Written as DNA, the CDR3 is TGCAGTGCTAGAGATCTCGACGGGGCAAACTATGGCTACACCTTC. Protein product: CSARDLDGANYGYTF.

This clonotype was detected a few times. The chain links TRBV29-1 to TRBJ2-2; D is undetermined. Deletions cut 3 bases from V and 5 bases from J, with 13 bases between. The CDR3 is 14 amino acids. CDR1 is SQVTM, CDR2 ANQGSEA, per germline. The CDR3 region has the DNA TGCAGCGTTGAGTCGGTAGAACGAACCGGGGAGCTGTTTTTT. It encodes CSVESVERTGELFF.

V gene TRBV12-3 or TRBV12-4 combines with J gene TRBJ2-5, with D perhaps matching TRBD1 (5 bases). CDR3 size: 15 residues. V lost 1 base, J lost 4 bases, and 13 bases lay in between. CDR3 loop: CASSLGTLPRETQYF. The CDR3 DNA is TGTGCCAGCAGTTTAGGGACACTGCCACGAGAGACCCAGTACTTC.

This clonotype was observed at least ten times. The chain links TRBV20-1 to TRBJ2-7, with 11 bases lining up with TRBD1. Germline values: CDR1 DFQATT, CDR2 SNEGSKA (reference sequence). Germline trimming cut 8 bases from V and 1 base from J; bases unmatched to any gene: 10. The CDR3 runs to 15 residues. The CDR3 reads CSTTGTGGSSYEQYF. CDR3 sequence (DNA): TGCAGTACCACCGGGACAGGGGGAAGTTCCTACGAGCAGTACTTC.

This clonotype was detected many times. The rearrangement joins TRBV29-1 to TRBJ2-3; tentative D call: TRBD2 (6 bases). Germline V gene data show CDR1 as SQVTM and CDR2 as ANQGSEA. The V and J ends lost 1 base and 8 bases respectively, with 13 bases between them. The CDR3 has 13 residues. The CDR3 sequence is CSVEGRGEGTQYF. CDR3 bases: TGCAGCGTTGAAGGGCGGGGTGAAGGTACGCAGTATTTT.

The J gene is TRBJ2-5, the V gene TRBV9; D is possibly TRBD2 (6 bases). Germline V lookup: CDR1 SGDLS, CDR2 YYNGEE. This CDR3 has 16 amino acids. V was shortened by 0 bases and J by 5 bases, with 17 bases between the two germline ends. CDR3 residues: CASSVDGGSGVETQYF. The CDR3 DNA reads TGTGCCAGCAGCGTAGACGGAGGGTCGGGCGTCGAGACCCAGTACTTC. Together with reference TRBV9 and TRBJ2-5, the CDR3 gives the full variable domain: DSGVTQTPKHLITATGQRVTLRCSPRSGDLSVYWYQQSLDQGLQFLIQYYNGEERAKGNILERFSAQQFPDLHSELNLSSLELGDSALYFCASSVDGGSGVETQYFGPGTRLLVL.

The V call is TRBV6-4, the J call TRBJ2-2, with TRBD1 matching 8 bases. J lost 3 bases, V lost 3 bases, and 9 bases had no gene match. The germline CDR1 and CDR2 sequences are MRHNA and SNTAGT. The CDR3 runs to 17 residues. As DNA, the CDR3 is TGTGCCAGCAGTGATGGACAGGGCCCCCCTCACACCGGGGAGCTGTTTTTT. Protein sequence: CASSDGQGPPHTGELFF.

This clonotype was observed many times. J is TRBJ2-6 and V is TRBV3-1, with 8 positions matching TRBD1. The CDR3 extends over 20 amino acids. CDR1 LGHDT and CDR2 YNNKEL come from the germline V gene (reference sequence). J lost 0 bases, V lost 4 bases, and 14 bases had no gene match. CDR3 coding DNA: TGTGCCAGCAGCCTACAGGGGGTTTTGCGGCGGGACTCTGGGGCCAACGTCCTGACTTTC. This sequence encodes CASSLQGVLRRDSGANVLTF.

This clonotype was detected only a few times. The gene calls are TRBV30 and TRBJ2-7; D could derive from TRBD1 or TRBD2 (5 bases each). The CDR3 covers 14 residues. V lost 3 bases, J lost 0 bases, and 12 bases lay in between. Germline-derived CDR1 and CDR2 are GTSNPN and SVGIG (reference sequence). The CDR3 sequence: CAWRVRGTSYEQYF. In DNA form, the CDR3 reads TGTGCCTGGAGGGTTCGAGGGACCTCCTACGAGCAGTACTTC.

This clonotype has ten or more counts. This rearrangement joins TRBV5-1 to TRBJ2-3; either TRBD1 or TRBD2 may supply D (5 bases each). From germline, CDR1 is SGHRS and CDR2 YFSETQ. CDR3 length: 17 amino acids. Trimming removed 4 bases at V and 2 bases at J, with 20 bases between. The CDR3: CASSPGSGQGDTDTQYF. The CDR3, as DNA: TGCGCCAGCAGCCCAGGCAGCGGCCAAGGGGACACAGATACGCAGTATTTT.

The table lists this clonotype with many counts. The chain links TRBV24-1 to TRBJ1-1, with D unresolved. Germline V gene data show CDR1 as KGHDR and CDR2 as SFDVKD. Trimming removed 6 bases from V and 2 bases from J, with 9 bases in between. CDR3 length equals 13 residues. In DNA, the CDR3 is TGTGCCACCAGTCTTGACGGAAACACTGAAGCTTTCTTT. This encodes CATSLDGNTEAFF.

This clonotype was seen many times. The chain is built from TRBV6-6 and TRBJ2-1; D may match TRBD1 or TRBD2 (5 bases each). CDR3 length: 13 amino acids. V lost 4 bases, J lost 7 bases, and 11 bases lay in between. Per germline, CDR1 MNHNY and CDR2 SVGAGI (reference sequence). CDR3 DNA sequence: TGTGCCAGCAGTTGGGGACCTGAGAATGAGCAGTTCTTC. Residues: CASSWGPENEQFF.

The genes are TRBV6-1 and TRBJ2-1, with 8 bases lining up with TRBD2. The V and J ends lost 4 bases and 0 bases, in that order; junction bases with no gene match: 5. The CDR3 length is 16 residues. Germline V gives CDR1 MNHNS, CDR2 SASEGT. CDR3 bases: TGTGCCAGCAGTGTTCAGCGGGGGTACTCCTACAATGAGCAGTTCTTC. Its protein is CASSVQRGYSYNEQFF.

This clonotype was detected a few times. V and J are TRBV6-2 or TRBV6-3 and TRBJ1-5, with 8 bases aligning to TRBD1. CDR3 size: 14 residues. J lost 6 bases, V lost 5 bases, and 6 bases had no gene match. CDR1 and CDR2 (germline): MNHEY, SVGEGT. The CDR3, as DNA: TGTGCCAGCAGTCGGACAGGGCGCGGTCAGCCCCAGCATTTT. This codes for CASSRTGRGQPQHF.